This T cell receptor (beta chain) was sequenced during a study of cytomegalovirus exposure and HLA in healthy donors. Use of 60 Vbeta and 13 Jbeta primers characterized the PCR. Here immunoSEQ multiplex PCR was the method, and the copy in TCRdb shows in-frame clones only, minus some. Seen here are approximately 38,000 clones, 82% observed once, and the top ten hold over 9.5%. The CDR3 has 15 amino acids. After removal of 6 bases from V and 3 bases from J, the junction contained 6 bases not matched to a gene. Germline assignment: CDR1 SGHVS and CDR2 FNYEAQ. The source material was PBMCs. The chain combines TRBV7-6 with TRBJ2-7, with TRBD2 identical over 12 bases. This TCR was sampled from a young woman in good health and CMV-seropositive. The CDR3 coding sequence is TGTGCCAGCAGTCAAACTAGCGGGAGGAGCTACGAGCAGTACTTC. It codes for CASSQTSGRSYEQYF.